The 21 T cell receptor beta chains in this list originate from one sample, sequenced in a study of CD8+CD57+ T cells in acquired aplastic anemia. For CDR3 and TCR beta VDJ profiling, genomic DNA was the template used. TCRdb re-called the reads through MiXCR, storing one row per CDR3 protein. The sample includes 150,000 to 200,000 distinct CDR3 sequences, roughly 43% of them seen just once. Whoever was chosen for sequencing had shown CD8+CD57+ cell expansion by flow cytometry. Sequenced sample: sorted CD4+, CD8+, or CD8+CD57+ T cells (not recorded which) from PBMCs. These receptors were taken from a human donor with aplastic anemia.

The V gene is TRBV10-2, the J gene TRBJ1-6, with D hard to call. The CDR3 loop spans 15 amino acids. CDR1 and CDR2 (germline): WSHSY, SAAADI. Trimming left V 6 bases short and J 0 bases short, with 9 bases between. CDR3 coding DNA: TGCGCCAGCAGCGACCCAAGCTCCTATAATTCACCCCTCCACTTT. Encoded protein: CASSDPSSYNSPLHF.

This clonotype was seen repeatedly, ten times or more. The rearrangement joins TRBV6-4 to TRBJ1-2; TRBD1 matches 8 bases. The germline V gene encodes CDR1 MRHNA and CDR2 SNTAGT. V shed 6 bases and J 8 bases; nucleotides not matched to a gene: 14. The CDR3 is 15 residues long. The CDR3 sequence: CASRVGRGRRVGYTF. The CDR3 nucleotides read TGTGCCAGCAGAGTGGGCAGGGGGCGCCGGGTCGGCTACACCTTC.

The chain couples TRBV7-3 to TRBJ2-1; 9 nucleotides match TRBD2. This CDR3 is 15 amino acids long. CDR1 is SGHTA and CDR2 is FQGTGA in the germline V gene. J lost 8 bases, V lost 5 bases, and 10 bases had no gene match. CDR3 sequence: CASSPASGTAHEQFF. CDR3 sequence (DNA): TGTGCCAGCAGCCCCGCTAGCGGGACGGCCCATGAGCAGTTCTTC.

V gene TRBV25-1 combines with J gene TRBJ1-1; TRBD1 aligns across 7 bases. The CDR3 sequence is 14 residues long. Trimming cost V 4 bases and J 4 bases; bases outside gene matches: 6. CDR1 MGHDK and CDR2 SYGVNS come from the germline V gene. The CDR3 DNA reads TGTGCCAGCAGTGCCTCGACAGGGCTCACTGAAGCTTTCTTT. It encodes CASSASTGLTEAFF.

Only one count was recorded for this clonotype. This is likely a read error, given that the CDR3 carries no conserved phenylalanine or tryptophan at its end. It is unclear where the CDR3 begins or ends on the DNA, so no DNA is shown, and the CDR3 is as TCRdb lists it. The chain has TRBV24-1 and TRBJ2-7. The CDR3 spans 10 residues, counting both ends. CDR1 KGHDR and CDR2 SFDVKD come from the germline V gene. The CDR3 spells CAASERPAYS.

This clonotype came up many times. The chain carries TRBV19 and TRBJ2-7; D may be TRBD2 (6 bases). The germline V gene has CDR1 LNHDA and CDR2 SQIVND (reference sequence). V lost 5 bases and J 4 bases, leaving 12 bases between the germline ends. This CDR3 spans 13 amino acids. The CDR3 sequence is CASSRGTGYEQYF. CDR3 sequence (DNA): TGTGCCAGTAGTCGGGGGACCGGGTACGAGCAGTACTTC.

This clonotype is a singleton in its sample. Written as DNA, the CDR3 is TGTGCCAGTAGTATGACTGGGGCGGGGACTTTCTTC. Translated: CASSMTGAGTFF. The chain has TRBV19 and TRBJ2-1, with D possibly being TRBD2 (6 bases). The germline gives CDR1 LNHDA, CDR2 SQIVND (reference sequence). The CDR3 length is 12 residues. Trimming pared 3 bases from V and 16 bases from J, leaving 16 bases between.

This clonotype was seen repeatedly, ten times or more. The chain has TRBV4-2 and TRBJ1-5, with D unresolved. Germline loops: CDR1 LGHNA, CDR2 YNFKEQ. The germline V and J ends were trimmed by 4 bases and 7 bases, with 17 bases remaining between them. The length of the CDR3 is 15 residues. CDR3 nucleotide sequence: TGTGCCAGCAGCCCGACAACAGTAACCCCCCAGCCCCAGCATTTT. This translates into CASSPTTVTPQPQHF.

The gene calls are TRBV29-1 and TRBJ2-7, with 7 positions matching TRBD1. V shed 6 bases and J 3 bases; nucleotides not matched to a gene: 5. The CDR3 has 12 residues. CDR1 SQVTM and CDR2 ANQGSEA come from the germline V gene. In nucleotides, the CDR3 is TGCAGCGTCGAGAGACAGGGCTACGAGCAGTACTTC. This encodes CSVERQGYEQYF.

This clonotype showed up many times. The chain uses TRBV7-9 and TRBJ2-1; D is uncertain. Per the germline V gene, CDR1 is SEHNR and CDR2 is FQNEAQ (reference sequence). The CDR3 has 11 residues. V was trimmed by 6 bases and J by 11 bases, leaving 11 bases between them. CDR3 sequence reads: CASSDTDKQFF. CDR3 bases: TGTGCCAGCAGTGATACAGACAAGCAGTTCTTC.

The V and J genes are TRBV11-3 and TRBJ1-1; D remains ambiguous. Looked up from germline, CDR1 is SGHNT and CDR2 is YENEEA. The length of the CDR3 is 15 residues. Trimming took off 2 bases at V and 2 bases at J, with 12 bases between the two ends. The CDR3 region has the DNA TGTGCCAGCAGCTTATCCCCCCAGACCAACACTGAAGCTTTCTTT. This translates into CASSLSPQTNTEAFF.

This clonotype turned up a few times. J is TRBJ2-7 and V is TRBV10-3; D is possibly TRBD2 (6 bases). Trimming left V 10 bases short and J 1 base short, with 17 bases between. The CDR3 length is 14 residues. Germline loops: CDR1 ENHRY, CDR2 SYGVKD. The CDR3 DNA sequence: TGTGCCACTCAAATGGGGCGGGAATCCTACGAGCAGTACTTC. It translates to CATQMGRESYEQYF.

The chain is built from TRBV20-1 and TRBJ2-3; possibly TRBD1 for D (6 bases). CDR1 and CDR2 (germline): DFQATT, SNEGSKA (reference sequence). V shed 3 bases and J shed 0 bases, with 16 bases lying between them. CDR3 length equals 16 residues. Written as DNA, the CDR3 is TGCAGTGCTAGTACAGGGTCCCTATCTAGCACAGATACGCAGTATTTT. It is translated as CSASTGSLSSTDTQYF.

The table lists this clonotype with many counts. The chain joins TRBV19 to TRBJ2-5; weak D call: TRBD2 (5 bases). The CDR3 runs 14 residues. V lost 3 bases and J 1 base, leaving 9 bases between the germline ends. From germline, CDR1 is LNHDA and CDR2 SQIVND (reference sequence). For the CDR3, the DNA is TGTGCCAGTAGTATGAGGGCCTTCCAAGAGACCCAGTACTTC. Translation gives CASSMRAFQETQYF.

This clonotype was seen repeatedly, ten times or more. The genes are TRBV12-3 or TRBV12-4 and TRBJ2-7; 12 positions match TRBD2. The CDR3 totals 18 residues. V was pared by 0 bases and J by 0 bases, with 6 bases of the junction left unmatched. The CDR3 region is CASSLATGLAGSSYEQYF. In DNA, the CDR3 is TGTGCCAGCAGTTTAGCCACCGGACTAGCGGGAAGCTCCTACGAGCAGTACTTC.

This clonotype was seen repeatedly, ten times or more. The chain combines TRBV12-3 or TRBV12-4 with TRBJ1-2; no reliable D call. This CDR3 region has 13 residues. The V end was cut by 2 bases, the J end by 7 bases, with 11 bases between. The CDR3 DNA follows: TGTGCCAGCAGTTTACAACGGTTGGGTGGCTACACCTTC. Amino acid sequence: CASSLQRLGGYTF.

This clonotype came up many times. This chain links TRBV6-1 with TRBJ1-5; possibly TRBD1 for D (5 bases). This CDR3 is built from 16 residues. Trimming removed 2 bases at V and 2 bases at J, with 13 bases between. The V gene's germline CDR1 is MNHNS and CDR2 SASEGT. The CDR3 region has the DNA TGTGCCAGCAGTGAACTTGTCAGGGACCGCAATCAGCCCCAGCATTTT. This translates into CASSELVRDRNQPQHF.

On this clonotype itself: A clone one base away is much larger, so this may be a read error. The gene calls are TRBV9 and TRBJ2-5; the D is unclear. Germline V lookup: CDR1 SGDLS, CDR2 YYNGEE. The CDR3 length is 15 residues. In nucleotides, the CDR3 is TGTGCCAGCAGCGTAGCACTCAGCTCCCAAGAGGCCCAGTACTTC. Translated, it gives CASSVALSSQEAQYF.

V and J are TRBV5-8 and TRBJ1-6; 7 nucleotides match TRBD1. The V segment lost 0 bases and the J segment 11 bases; nucleotides outside the gene matches: 5. Germline CDR1 SGHTS, CDR2 YDEGEE. CDR3 length equals 14 residues. The CDR3 nucleotides read TGTGCCAGCAGCTTGGAGGGGGCTGGGGCACCCCTCCACTTT. Translated: CASSLEGAGAPLHF.

Many counts were recorded for this clonotype. V gene TRBV20-1 combines with J gene TRBJ1-2; D uncertain. The V and J ends lost 3 bases and 4 bases respectively, with 15 bases between them. The CDR3 covers 14 residues. Germline CDR1 reads DFQATT; CDR2 reads SNEGSKA (reference sequence). The CDR3 is CSARSTEDGYGYTF. In DNA form, the CDR3 reads TGCAGTGCTAGGAGTACTGAGGACGGCTATGGCTACACCTTC.

J is TRBJ1-1 and V is TRBV2, with D possibly matching TRBD1 (5 bases). CDR3 size: 13 residues. Germline V gene data show CDR1 as SNHLY and CDR2 as FYNNEI. V gave up 4 bases and J gave up 3 bases, with 9 bases separating them. CDR3 loop: CASSGQWDTEAFF. The CDR3 coding sequence is TGTGCCAGCAGTGGACAGTGGGACACTGAAGCTTTCTTT.